Listed below are T cell receptor beta chains from one sample, sequenced in a study of T cells in Graves' hyperthyroidism and ophthalmopathy. Each CDR3 protein is one row after TCRdb ran MiXCR on the multiplex PCR reads. Altogether 480,000 or so distinct CDR3 sequences are present, around an eighth being singletons, with the ten largest covering less than 20%. Sequenced input: blood. These receptors all come from a young woman with Graves' hyperthyroidism. Each CDR3 is given with its conserved first and last residue. The order of the fields is D gene, J gene, clone size, V gene, CDR3 protein, CDR3 DNA. A D gene is named only where the DNA matches it firmly. Clone size, where shown, is once, few, many, or a class for clones that have expanded.

. | TRBJ1-5 | many | TRBV5-8 | CASSLDRRNQPQHF | TGTGCCAGCAGCCTAGACAGGAGGAATCAGCCCCAGCATTTT
. | TRBJ2-3 | many | TRBV12-3/TRBV12-4 | CASSFVQPHTDTQYF | TGTGCCAGCAGTTTTGTACAGCCCCACACAGATACGCAGTATTTT
. | TRBJ2-5 | many | TRBV3-1 | CASSPPGREEETQYF | TGTGCCAGCAGCCCCCCTGGCAGGGAGGAAGAGACCCAGTACTTC
. | TRBJ2-5 | . | TRBV13 | CASSNHLQETQYF | TGTGCCAGCAGCAATCACCTCCAAGAGACCCAGTACTTC
TRBD1 | TRBJ2-5 | many | TRBV18 | CASSPTGAGGKGETQYF | TGTGCCAGCTCACCAACCGGAGCAGGGGGTAAAGGAGAGACCCAGTACTTC
. | TRBJ2-1 | few | TRBV4-1 | CASSQDDRTGGLIYNEQFF | TGCGCCAGCAGCCAAGATGATCGGACGGGGGGCCTGATCTACAATGAGCAGTTCTTC
TRBD1 | TRBJ2-6 | many | TRBV7-6 | CASSLEDRGLSGANVLTF | TGTGCCAGCAGCTTAGAGGACAGGGGGCTATCTGGGGCCAACGTCCTGACTTTC
TRBD2 | TRBJ2-1 | . | TRBV2 | CAGSGRLYNEQFF | TGTGCCGGCAGCGGGAGGCTATACAATGAGCAGTTCTTC
. | TRBJ2-7 | . | TRBV6-1 | CASSRTDIDKQYF | TGTGCCAGCAGCCGGACAGATATAGATAAGCAGTACTTC
. | TRBJ1-6 | many | TRBV12-3/TRBV12-4 | CASSNPGGSPLHF | TGTGCCAGCAGCAATCCCGGCGGTTCACCCCTCCACTTT
. | TRBJ2-5 | many | TRBV5-1 | CASRVTGQETQYF | TGCGCCAGCAGGGTGACGGGCCAAGAGACCCAGTACTTC
TRBD1 | TRBJ2-5 | many | TRBV13 | CATNRGRKETQYF | TGTGCCACCAACAGGGGGCGCAAAGAGACCCAGTACTTC
TRBD2 | TRBJ2-7 | many | TRBV9 | CASSAGTSGFYEQYF | TGTGCCAGCAGCGCCGGGACTAGCGGATTTTACGAGCAGTACTTC
. | TRBJ1-3 | few | TRBV12-3/TRBV12-4 | CASSYSTDSGNTIYF | TGTGCCAGCAGTTACAGTACAGACTCTGGAAACACCATATATTTT
TRBD2 | TRBJ2-1 | many | TRBV2 | CATARAPGGNEQFF | TGTGCCACGGCCCGGGCCCCGGGAGGGAATGAGCAGTTCTTC
. | TRBJ2-2 | few | TRBV19 | CASSRRDGELFF | TGTGCCAGTAGTAGGCGGGACGGGGAGCTGTTTTTT
. | TRBJ1-4 | many | TRBV6-1 | CASRLPGSREKLFF | TGTGCCAGCAGACTACCGGGCTCGCGTGAAAAACTGTTTTTT
TRBD2 | TRBJ2-2 | many | TRBV24-1 | CATSDLPGLADLLNTGELFF | TGTGCCACCAGTGATTTACCGGGACTAGCAGACCTACTGAACACCGGGGAGCTGTTTTTT
. | TRBJ1-2 | . | TRBV10-3 | CAISAPAFSPYYGYTF | TGTGCCATCAGTGCGCCCGCCTTTAGCCCCTACTATGGCTACACCTTC
TRBD2 | TRBJ2-7 | many | TRBV9 | CASSPRGGRKDEQYF | TGTGCCAGCAGCCCCCGGGGCGGGAGAAAGGACGAGCAGTACTTC
TRBD2 | TRBJ2-1 | once | TRBV12-3/TRBV12-4 | CASSFTSGSKTNEQFF | TGTGCCAGCAGTTTCACTAGCGGGAGTAAGACCAATGAGCAGTTCTTC
TRBD1 | TRBJ1-4 | . | TRBV6-1 | CASSRDRDAKKLFF | TGTGCCAGCAGTCGGGACAGGGATGCTAAAAAACTGTTTTTT
TRBD1 | TRBJ1-2 | many | TRBV12-3/TRBV12-4 | CASSSTGPRPINYGYTF | TGTGCCAGCAGTTCGACAGGGCCCAGACCGATTAACTATGGCTACACCTTC
TRBD1 | TRBJ2-2 | many | TRBV6-1 | CASIPRTGFGELFF | TGTGCCAGCATTCCCCGGACAGGGTTCGGGGAGCTGTTTTTT
TRBD2 | TRBJ2-6 | . | TRBV20-1 | CSALVSSGQSLSGANVLTF | TGCAGTGCCCTCGTATCTAGCGGGCAATCTCTATCTGGGGCCAACGTCCTGACTTTC
. | TRBJ1-1 | . | TRBV11-3 | CASSLIGLPGTEAFF | TGTGCCAGCAGCTTAATTGGCCTACCCGGCACTGAAGCTTTCTTT
. | TRBJ1-2 | . | TRBV18 | CASSPYTGRDFNYGYTF | TGTGCCAGCTCACCATACACGGGAAGGGATTTTAACTATGGCTACACCTTC
. | TRBJ2-5 | . | TRBV5-6 | CASSAGLHGETQYF | TGTGCCAGCAGCGCCGGACTACACGGGGAGACCCAGTACTTC
TRBD1 | TRBJ1-6 | many | TRBV10-3 | CAISGTPQGEHMDNSPLHF | TGTGCCATCAGTGGAACCCCACAGGGGGAGCATATGGATAATTCACCCCTCCACTTT
TRBD2 | TRBJ2-1 | few | TRBV7-9 | CASSSRTSGGYEQFF | TGTGCCAGCAGCTCGAGGACTAGCGGGGGCTATGAGCAGTTCTTC
TRBD2 | TRBJ2-3 | many | TRBV30 | CAWSVGLAGSTDTQYF | TGTGCCTGGAGTGTCGGGCTAGCGGGGTCCACAGATACGCAGTATTTT
. | TRBJ1-4 | many | TRBV6-1 | CASAFMTINEKLFF | TGTGCCAGCGCTTTCATGACGATTAATGAAAAACTGTTTTTT
. | TRBJ2-1 | . | TRBV3-1 | CASSQEESPFRGEQFF | TGTGCCAGCAGCCAAGAAGAATCCCCCTTTCGAGGTGAGCAGTTCTTC
. | TRBJ2-7 | many | TRBV13 | CASSPLRGGEQYF | TGTGCCAGCAGCCCCCTTCGAGGTGGCGAGCAGTACTTC
. | TRBJ1-5 | few | TRBV6-2/TRBV6-3 | CASSGGSWGANQPQHF | TGTGCCAGCAGTGGGGGGTCTTGGGGGGCGAATCAGCCCCAGCATTTT
. | TRBJ2-7 | . | TRBV7-9 | CASSHPGVSRAEQYF | TGTGCCAGCAGCCACCCGGGGGTGAGCCGCGCCGAGCAGTACTTC
TRBD1 | TRBJ1-1 | many | TRBV19 | CASAQGRMNTEAFF | TGTGCCAGTGCACAGGGGCGAATGAACACTGAAGCTTTCTTT
TRBD2 | TRBJ2-7 | many | TRBV12-3/TRBV12-4 | CASGSEREARYEQYF | TGTGCCAGCGGCTCCGAACGGGAGGCTCGATACGAGCAGTACTTC
TRBD1 | TRBJ1-2 | . | TRBV5-1 | CASSLLDRVDYGYTF | TGCGCCAGCAGCTTACTCGACAGGGTAGACTATGGCTACACCTTC
. | TRBJ2-7 | . | TRBV5-1 | CASSLSVGGEQYF | TGCGCCAGCAGCTTGTCTGTAGGTGGGGAGCAGTACTTC
. | TRBJ1-1 | many | TRBV10-3 | CAISDAGRVNIRTEAFF | TGTGCCATCAGTGACGCAGGGAGAGTTAATATACGCACTGAAGCTTTCTTT
TRBD1 | TRBJ2-1 | many | TRBV24-1 | CATSDRQGLTYNEQFF | TGTGCCACCAGTGATCGACAGGGGCTAACCTACAATGAGCAGTTCTTC
. | TRBJ2-1 | many | TRBV19 | CASSIPYNEQFF | TGTGCCAGTAGTATCCCATACAATGAGCAGTTCTTC
. | TRBJ1-1 | . | TRBV6-1 | CASSEDRVNTEAFF | TGTGCCAGCAGTGAAGACAGAGTGAACACTGAAGCTTTCTTT
. | TRBJ1-2 | many | TRBV10-2 | CASSDRERIGYTF | TGCGCCAGCAGTGATCGGGAAAGAATAGGCTACACCTTC
. | TRBJ1-2 | . | TRBV2 | CASSIGQRAPYGYTF | TGTGCCAGCTCTATTGGACAACGGGCCCCCTATGGCTACACCTTC